The subject of this entry is one T cell receptor (beta chain). This clonotype turned up a few times. Its cognate antigen has yet to be identified. The sample holds no much larger clone one base away, and base qualities are not on file. Hyperthyroidism patients were newly diagnosed, had a disease duration of under 2 months, and were aged 18 to 65 years. Exclusion was applied to patients with uncontrolled infections, other autoimmune diseases, pregnancy or lactation. Diagnoses relied on clinical symptoms, serum thyroxine and TRAb, thyroid ultrasound and orbital computed tomography. Blood from progressor patients was drawn when they were first diagnosed with hyperthyroidism, before any ophthalmopathy symptoms appeared. Ficoll-Paque density gradient centrifugation was used to isolate PBMCs from approximately 10 ml of fresh peripheral blood. Progressor patients were defined as those initially diagnosed with Graves' hyperthyroidism in whom ophthalmopathy developed during follow-up. Trizol reagent was used to extract total RNA, and RNA quality was then checked on an Agilent 2100 Bioanalyzer.

The sample belongs to a study of T cells in Graves' hyperthyroidism and ophthalmopathy (dated by TCRdb to the late 2010s). Study-level background: Peripheral blood was collected at initial diagnosis, before any treatment. To identify distinguishing TCR V-J signatures, a discovery cohort of about 100 patients was used, comprising under 45 with Graves' ophthalmopathy and roughly 60 with stable Graves' hyperthyroidism. An independent validation cohort of under 20 hyperthyroidism patients and 17 patients who later progressed to ophthalmopathy tested prospective prediction of ophthalmopathy. The 75 to 100 discovery patients were randomly split 7:3 into training and test sets. Thyroid tissue and blood T-cell repertoires from more than five Graves' hyperthyroidism patients were also compared in the study. After sampling, hyperthyroidism patients received methimazole starting at 30 mg daily, and ophthalmopathy patients received high-dose intravenous methylprednisolone. The paper describes TCR Vbeta CDR3 sequencing of 135 peripheral blood samples, made up of about 40 ophthalmopathy patients, 70 to 75 hyperthyroidism patients and around 17 progressor patients. What the work shows at the level of the full study, not this receptor alone: In validation, the model predicted progression to ophthalmopathy with about 71% sensitivity and over 72% specificity, a median of 6.5 months before onset. Most expanded thyroid clonotypes (frequency above 0.001) were also detected in blood, suggesting blood repertoires may reflect thyroid immune responses. A 13 V-J signature model separated ophthalmopathy from stable hyperthyroidism, with nearly 90% sensitivity and roughly 82% specificity in cross-validation and 80%/75% in testing. No statistical method was used to fix the sample size in advance, and group allocation was not hidden from the investigators.

The TCR beta CDR3 regions were amplified from RNA transcripts. The first round of RT-PCR for the TCR CDR3 was performed with the HTBI primer set and the Qiagen OneStep RT-PCR kit. Libraries were constructed in a second round of multiplex PCR, after which size selection and purification were performed. The libraries were sequenced on an Illumina HiSeq2000 using paired-end 100 bp reads. The paper's data handling went like this. Raw data were processed with SOAPnuke, discarding reads with adapters, uncalled bases, mean Phred below 15, or no exact constant-primer or identifier match. High-quality paired reads were merged using COPE v1.2.5, and each unique nucleotide sequence was defined as a clonotype. MiTCR v1.1 was used to align clonotypes to the IMGT TRBV, TRBD and TRBJ reference segments. The analysis was restricted to V-J combinations with a frequency above 0.0001, which together covered approximately 99% of the repertoires. A TCS score was defined as the ratio of F50 (clonal expansion) to E x V (chaos), with BLOSUM62-based TCRdist applied between CDR3 peptides within each V-J. Welch's t-statistics and random forest reduced roughly 530 V-J features to roughly 13, which were used in a naive Bayes classifier (R e1071). TCRdb reanalyzed the raw reads on its own, using fastp at Q25 for trimming and MiXCR for clone calling, and kept in-frame beta chains. Rows with one shared CDR3 protein collapse into an entry with the most common genes and DNA. V and J calls and clone size were set by TCRdb, not the authors. The sample yields about 380,000 distinct CDR3 sequences; 13% were counted once. 20% of the sample comes from the top ten.

The sample taken for sequencing was blood. The TCR originated in a man under 40 with Graves' hyperthyroidism that later progressed to Graves' ophthalmopathy.

The CDR3: CASSLGGAGTGELFF. The nucleotide sequence is given as TGTGCCAGCAGTCTCGGGGGGGCCGGCACCGGGGAGCTGTTTTTT. The V and J segments used are TRBV12-3 or TRBV12-4 and TRBJ2-2; 8 central bases correspond to TRBD2. The CDR3, cysteine through phenylalanine, is 15 amino acids long. Of the read, only the CDR3 DNA is kept; its 45 bases are in frame from base 1. After removal of 5 bases from V and 4 bases from J, the junction retains 6 bases not matched to a gene.